Shown below are 2 T cell receptor beta chains from a single sample sequenced in a study of blood T cell repertoires in COVID-19. Sequenced by immunoSEQ multiplex PCR; TCRdb stores in-frame clones only, minus some. The table lists 200,000 to 250,000 clones, about 90% of them singletons. Sequenced: PBMCs or T cells enriched from blood (not recorded which). The source is a woman in her 30s who had been exposed to COVID-19.

V gene TRBV12-3 or TRBV12-4 combines with J gene TRBJ1-2, with TRBD1 matching 7 bases. Germline trimming cut 5 bases from V and 2 bases from J; bases unmatched to any gene: 2. This CDR3 is built from 13 residues. The CDR3 loop is CASSRGQNYGYTF. The DNA of the CDR3 is TGTGCCAGCAGTCGGGGACAGAACTATGGCTACACCTTC.

The chain employs TRBV30 and TRBJ1-2, with D maybe TRBD1 (6 bases). V was shortened by 0 bases and J by 4 bases, with 9 bases between the two germline ends. The CDR3 is 13 residues long. Germline CDR1 is GTSNPN and CDR2 is SVGIG (reference sequence). The CDR3 region has the DNA TGTGCCTGGAGTGTATTGGACAGCTATGGCTACACCTTC. Residues: CAWSVLDSYGYTF.